The 20 T cell receptor beta chains below all came from one sample that was sequenced in a study of Graves' ophthalmopathy and Graves' hyperthyroidism. As the template, RNA transcripts were used to amplify TCR beta CDR3 regions. First-round RT-PCR relied on HTBI primers, and a second-round multiplex PCR came next. TCRdb called the multiplex PCR reads again in MiXCR, with one record for every CDR3 protein. Here the sample spans more than 550,000 distinct CDR3 sequences, under 50% being singletons. Source material: peripheral blood. The receptors were sampled from an adult man with Graves' ophthalmopathy.

The rearrangement links TRBV7-9 to TRBJ1-6, with D perhaps matching TRBD1 (6 bases). The germline gives CDR1 SEHNR, CDR2 FQNEAQ (reference sequence). The CDR3 sequence is 16 residues long. With 5 bases removed from V and 8 bases from J, the gap between germline ends came to 19 bases. The CDR3 DNA is TGTGCCAGCAGCCCGTTACAGGGAGTCCGAGATTCACCCCTCCACTTT. The encoded protein is CASSPLQGVRDSPLHF.

This chain uses TRBV27 with TRBJ1-4, with 7 bases aligning to TRBD1. This CDR3 region has 14 residues. V was clipped by 6 bases and J by 6 bases; unmatched bases: 7. Germline V gives CDR1 MNHEY, CDR2 SMNVEV (reference sequence). CDR3: CASRTGLMDEKLFF. The CDR3 bases are TGTGCCAGCAGGACAGGGTTAATGGATGAAAAACTGTTTTTT.

This chain joins TRBV4-3 and TRBJ1-2; D uncertain. Trimming stripped 6 bases from V and 2 bases from J, with 22 bases between. CDR1 is LGHNA, CDR2 YSLEER, per germline. The CDR3 length is 17 residues. As DNA, the CDR3 is TGCGCCAGCAGAAACGGACGGGTATCGGTCGAGAACTATGGCTACACCTTC. It codes for CASRNGRVSVENYGYTF.

As regards this clonotype: Mismatch with germline at one junction end may stem from a read error. V gene TRBV5-5 combines with J gene TRBJ2-7; TRBD1 aligns across 9 bases. CDR3 length: 15 amino acids. The germline V gene encodes CDR1 SGHKS and CDR2 YYEKEE (reference sequence). The CDR3 is CGSSLGTGLSYEQYF. CDR3 nucleotide sequence: TGTGGCAGCAGCTTAGGGACAGGGCTCTCCTACGAGCAGTACTTC.

The chain employs TRBV7-9 and TRBJ1-2; TRBD1 matches at 9 bases. CDR3 length: 14 amino acids. The V segment lost 5 bases and the J segment 12 bases; nucleotides outside the gene matches: 13. CDR1 is SEHNR and CDR2 is FQNEAQ in the germline V gene (reference sequence). CDR3 loop: CASSLRTGDAGNTF. The CDR3 bases are TGTGCCAGCAGCCTCAGGACAGGGGACGCTGGAAACACCTTC.

The V call is TRBV6-6, the J call TRBJ1-1; TRBD1 aligns across 8 bases. The V gene end was trimmed by 5 bases and the J gene end by 5 bases; junction bases not matched to a gene: 10. Germline V gene sequence: CDR1 MNHNY, CDR2 SVGAGI (reference sequence). The CDR3 spans 15 residues. CDR3 protein: CASSTQGAQDTEAFF. The CDR3 coding sequence is TGTGCCAGCAGTACCCAGGGGGCGCAGGATACTGAAGCTTTCTTT.

This clonotype occurred many times. V usage is TRBV7-2 and J usage is TRBJ1-2; possible D gene TRBD1, 5 bases. The CDR3 spans 15 residues. The V end was cut by 3 bases, the J end by 4 bases, with 15 bases between. Germline V gene data show CDR1 as SGHTA and CDR2 as FQGNSA. The CDR3 DNA reads TGTGCCAGCAGCTTGGGGGAATTTGGAGCCTATGGCTACACCTTC. Translated, it gives CASSLGEFGAYGYTF.

The chain carries TRBV20-1 and TRBJ2-5; tentatively, D is TRBD1 (5 bases). Trimming removed 4 bases at V and 3 bases at J, with 12 bases between. CDR3 length: 13 amino acids. Germline values: CDR1 DFQATT, CDR2 SNEGSKA (reference sequence). The CDR3 DNA reads TGCAGTGCTACCCACACAGGCAAAGAGACCCAGTACTTC. Translated: CSATHTGKETQYF.

This clonotype was observed many times. Here the CDR3 reads CASRVMGALWNTEAFF. For the CDR3, the DNA is TGTGCCAGCAGGGTAATGGGGGCTTTGTGGAACACTGAAGCTTTCTTT. The J gene is TRBJ1-1, the V gene TRBV2, with a tentative D call TRBD1 (6 bases). Between the trimmed V and J ends, which lost 6 bases and 1 base, there was a span of 18 bases. Germline CDR1 and CDR2: SNHLY and FYNNEI. This CDR3 spans 16 amino acids.

This clonotype was picked up a small number of times. The chain has TRBV9 and TRBJ2-2; perhaps D is TRBD1 or TRBD2 (6 bases each). This CDR3 spans 16 amino acids. CDR1 is SGDLS and CDR2 is YYNGEE in the germline V gene. Between the trimmed V and J ends, which lost 4 bases and 3 bases, there was a span of 16 bases. CDR3 nucleotides: TGTGCCAGCAGCCCAGACGGGGGCCCGGACACCGGGGAGCTGTTTTTT. Protein product: CASSPDGGPDTGELFF.

The V and J genes are TRBV7-6 and TRBJ2-7; no clear D gene. V lost 1 base, J lost 3 bases, and 7 bases lay in between. This CDR3 has 13 amino acids. The germline CDR1 and CDR2 sequences are SGHVS and FNYEAQ. The CDR3 DNA reads TGTGCCAGCAGCTTAGATGAGAACTACGAGCAGTACTTC. This gives the protein CASSLDENYEQYF.

This clonotype has only a few counts. This chain uses TRBV5-8 with TRBJ2-7, with D perhaps TRBD2 (5 bases). This CDR3 is 13 amino acids long. Germline V lookup: CDR1 SGHTS, CDR2 YDEGEE. V lost 0 bases and J lost 4, with 8 bases in between. CDR3 region: CASSLVGKYEQYF. CDR3 coding DNA: TGTGCCAGCAGCTTGGTCGGGAAATACGAGCAGTACTTC.

Points on this clonotype: A much bigger clone sits one base away, suggesting this may be a read error. The rearrangement joins TRBV20-1 to TRBJ2-7, with D perhaps TRBD1 (5 bases). V was clipped by 0 bases and J by 3 bases, with 9 bases between them. The CDR3 runs 13 residues. From germline, CDR1 is DFQATT and CDR2 SNEGSKA (reference sequence). The chain's CDR3 is CSAREDMNYEQYF. The CDR3 nucleotides read TGCAGTGCTAGAGAGGACATGAACTACGAGCAGTACTTC.

The rearrangement uses TRBV24-1 and TRBJ2-3; 7 positions match TRBD2. Germline lookup yields CDR1 KGHDR and CDR2 SFDVKD. This CDR3 contains 16 residues. Germline trimming cut 4 bases from V and 0 bases from J; bases unmatched to any gene: 6. CDR3 sequence reads: CATSEIKRGSTDTQYF. CDR3 DNA: TGTGCCACCAGTGAAATAAAGCGGGGTAGCACAGATACGCAGTATTTT.

This clonotype was counted ten times or more. V gene TRBV7-2 combines with J gene TRBJ2-7, with D perhaps given as TRBD1 or TRBD2 (5 bases each). The V end was cut by 1 base, the J end by 6 bases, with 16 bases between. This CDR3 spans 15 amino acids. In germline, CDR1 is SGHTA, CDR2 FQGNSA. CDR3 sequence: CASSLVVALGTEQYF. The CDR3 DNA sequence: TGTGCCAGCAGCTTAGTCGTAGCATTGGGGACCGAGCAGTACTTC.

The sample holds many counts of this clonotype. The V and J genes are TRBV7-2 and TRBJ1-5; the match to TRBD1 covers 7 bases. Trimming at V came to 4 bases and at J to 3 bases, leaving 6 bases not matched to a gene. Germline V gene data show CDR1 as SGHTA and CDR2 as FQGNSA. This CDR3 is 15 amino acids long. The CDR3 here is CASSSGGKVNQPQHF. In DNA form, the CDR3 reads TGTGCCAGCAGCTCAGGGGGAAAAGTCAATCAGCCCCAGCATTTT.

Only one count was recorded for this clonotype. This chain uses TRBV24-1 with TRBJ2-2; TRBD1 agrees at 9 bases. Looked up from germline, CDR1 is KGHDR and CDR2 is SFDVKD. The J segment lost 4 bases and the V segment lost 6 bases, leaving 5 bases of the junction unmatched. The CDR3 loop spans 15 amino acids. The CDR3 nucleotides are TGTGCCACCAGTTGGCGACAGGGGGGCACCGGGGAGCTGTTTTTT. As protein: CATSWRQGGTGELFF.

This clonotype was counted at least ten times. The rearrangement uses TRBV6-6 and TRBJ1-5; the D gene is possibly TRBD1 (6 bases). The CDR3 contains 17 residues. Germline CDR1 is MNHNY and CDR2 is SVGAGI (reference sequence). V was pared by 0 bases and J by 3 bases, with 15 bases between. CDR3: CASSYSGGTQNNQPQHF. The CDR3 DNA follows: TGTGCCAGCAGTTACTCGGGAGGGACACAAAACAATCAGCCCCAGCATTTT.

Many counts were recorded for this clonotype. CDR3 DNA sequence: TGTGCCAGCAGCCTCATGGACGGCAATCAGCCCCAGCATTTT. It codes for CASSLMDGNQPQHF. The chain carries TRBV7-9 and TRBJ1-5; D is unclear. The CDR3 runs 14 residues. V lost 5 bases, J lost 2 bases, and 10 bases lay in between. From germline, CDR1 is SEHNR and CDR2 FQNEAQ (reference sequence).

This chain uses TRBV12-3 or TRBV12-4 with TRBJ2-2, with D perhaps being TRBD1 or TRBD2 (5 bases each). Between the trimmed V and J ends, which lost 3 bases and 1 base, there was a span of 12 bases. The CDR3 totals 16 residues. CDR3 sequence reads: CASSFPGTENTGELFF. Here the CDR3 DNA reads TGTGCCAGCAGTTTCCCGGGGACGGAGAACACCGGGGAGCTGTTTTTT.